The source of this TCR beta chain is a study of blood T cell repertoires in COVID-19. Germline V gives CDR1 LGHDT, CDR2 YNNKEL (reference sequence). The CDR3 is 14 amino acids. The junction had 1 base not matched to a gene; V was cut back by 4 bases and J by 7 bases. Sequenced by immunoSEQ multiplex PCR; TCRdb stores in-frame clones only, minus some. Here the sample spans roughly 70,000 clones, about 73% being singletons. The source material was peripheral blood. This sequence was found in a woman aged 70 to 79 with acute or convalescent COVID-19. The J gene is TRBJ1-6, the V gene TRBV3-1 (or the pseudogene TRBV3-2); 10 bases align to TRBD1. CDR3: CASSRGQGNSPLHF. In DNA form, the CDR3 reads TGTGCCAGCAGCCGGGGACAGGGGAATTCACCCCTCCACTTT.